This is a list of T cell receptor beta chains from one sample in a study of CD8+ T cells in alopecia areata. Sequenced by immunoSEQ multiplex PCR; TCRdb stores in-frame clones only, minus some. The sample includes around 7,400 clones, roughly 66% of them seen just once. The sample was skin, taken at week 0. The receptors shown here come from a human donor with alopecia areata. Each CDR3 is given with its conserved first and last residue. Fields, in order: clone size, J gene, D gene, V gene, CDR3 protein, CDR3 DNA. The D gene is left open where the match is weak. Clone size is shown for a subset of rows, as once, few, many or a class of expanded clone.

few	TRBJ1-2	.	TRBV7-2	CASSVTGLGGYTF	TGTGCCAGCAGCGTGACAGGTTTGGGAGGCTACACCTTC
few	TRBJ2-7	.	TRBV6-5	CASSYSTYSYEQYF	TGTGCCAGCAGTTACTCAACCTACTCCTACGAGCAGTACTTC
few	TRBJ2-7	.	TRBV5-4	CASSLAGTTYEQYF	TGTGCCAGCAGCTTGGCCGGGACAACCTACGAGCAGTACTTC
.	TRBJ1-6	TRBD1	TRBV5-5	CASSFESGTGASPLHF	TGTGCCAGCAGCTTCGAGTCCGGGACAGGGGCTTCACCCCTCCACTTT
.	TRBJ2-1	.	TRBV4-1	CASSQPRLVRSYNEQFF	TGCGCCAGCAGCCAACCTAGACTCGTCCGCTCCTACAATGAGCAGTTCTTC
few	TRBJ2-3	TRBD2	TRBV4-2	CASSPGTSGGADTQYF	TGTGCCAGCAGCCCCGGGACTAGCGGGGGGGCAGATACGCAGTATTTT
.	TRBJ2-1	TRBD2	TRBV5-1	CASSQGLAQINEQFF	TGCGCCAGCAGCCAGGGACTAGCTCAGATCAATGAGCAGTTCTTC
.	TRBJ2-3	.	TRBV7-4	CASSSNARRGLGGDTQYF	TGTGCCAGCAGCTCAAATGCTAGAAGGGGGTTAGGTGGAGATACGCAGTATTTT
.	TRBJ2-7	.	TRBV19	CASSPRDGIYEQYF	TGTGCCAGTAGTCCACGGGACGGGATCTACGAGCAGTACTTC
few	TRBJ1-6	.	TRBV7-3	CASSLRENQFTLHF	TGTGCCAGCAGCTTACGGGAGAATCAATTCACCCTCCACTTT
few	TRBJ2-3	.	TRBV14	CASSRHSTNTDTQYF	TGTGCCAGCAGCCGACACTCCACGAACACAGATACGCAGTATTTT
.	TRBJ2-1	TRBD1	TRBV5-1	CASSWRTGTAITNEQFF	TGCGCCAGCAGCTGGCGGACTGGGACAGCCATCACGAATGAGCAGTTCTTC
few	TRBJ1-1	.	TRBV7-2	CASSLAGVHSSSEAFF	TGTGCCAGCAGCTTAGCGGGGGTGCACTCGTCGAGTGAAGCTTTCTTT
.	TRBJ1-2	TRBD1	TRBV4-1	CASSQGYRGLDYGYTF	TGCGCCAGCAGCCAAGGGTACAGGGGGCTCGACTATGGCTACACCTTC
.	TRBJ2-3	.	TRBV5-4	CASSLEDTQYF	TGTGCCAGCAGCTTGGAAGATACGCAGTATTTT